The 16 T cell receptor beta chains below all came from one sample that was sequenced in a study of T cells after yellow fever vaccination. MiXCR, applied by TCRdb to the 5' RACE reads, yields one record per CDR3 protein. Of roughly 500,000 distinct CDR3 sequences in the sample, 19% were seen once. The sample was PBMCs, taken 15 days after the yellow fever booster vaccination. The origin of the receptors is a man in his thirties or forties who received the YFV17D yellow fever vaccine.

This clonotype was observed a handful of times. This chain uses TRBV6-1 with TRBJ2-7; 7 positions agree with TRBD2. The CDR3 spans 16 residues. V lost 6 bases, J lost 4 bases, and 15 bases stayed unmatched. Germline V lookup: CDR1 MNHNS, CDR2 SASEGT. The CDR3 here is CASSRTFGGRGYEQYF. For the CDR3, the DNA is TGTGCCAGCAGCCGGACCTTTGGCGGGAGAGGGTACGAGCAGTACTTC.

This clonotype was observed a few times. The CDR3 nucleotides read TGTGCCAGCTCTCCGGTCCCCGTGAGTGCAACTAATGAAAAACTGTTTTTT. Its translation: CASSPVPVSATNEKLFF. This chain links TRBV18 with TRBJ1-4; the D is unclear. Trimming shortened V by 6 bases and J by 0 bases, and 17 bases separated the two germline ends. The CDR3 contains 17 residues. In germline, CDR1 is KGHSH, CDR2 LQKENI.

This clonotype came up a few times. The genes are TRBV5-1 and TRBJ1-2, with 10 bases that match TRBD1. This CDR3 comprises 14 residues. Trimming removed 5 bases from V and 4 bases from J; junction bases left unmatched: 5. CDR1 and CDR2 (germline): SGHRS, YFSETQ. CDR3 in amino acids: CASRPGQGRYGYTF. The CDR3 coding sequence is TGCGCCAGCAGGCCGGGACAGGGGCGCTATGGCTACACCTTC.

V and J are TRBV29-1 and TRBJ2-7; D is ambiguous. V was cut by 3 bases and J by 7 bases, with 13 bases left in between. The CDR3 sequence is 12 residues long. Germline V CDR1 and CDR2: SQVTM, ANQGSEA. The CDR3 loop is CSVDSDVGEQYF. For the CDR3, the DNA is TGCAGCGTTGACAGTGATGTTGGGGAGCAGTACTTC.

The J gene is TRBJ2-3, the V gene TRBV6-1, with 10 positions matching TRBD1. CDR1 is MNHNS and CDR2 is SASEGT in the germline V gene. This CDR3 spans 14 amino acids. V lost 10 bases to trimming and J lost 5 bases; unmatched junction nucleotides: 9. CDR3 coding DNA: TGTGCCACTACGGACAGGGGGGTAGGAGATACGCAGTATTTT. Translated: CATTDRGVGDTQYF.

The V call is TRBV20-1, the J call TRBJ2-1; 7 bases are a match to TRBD2. The CDR3 spans 14 residues. With V trimmed by 6 bases and J by 4 bases, 9 bases remained unmatched. The germline V gene has CDR1 DFQATT and CDR2 SNEGSKA (reference sequence). The CDR3 loop is CSASDGGTYNEQFF. CDR3 nucleotides: TGCAGTGCCTCTGACGGGGGGACTTACAATGAGCAGTTCTTC.

The chain carries TRBV20-1 and TRBJ2-3, with TRBD2 matching over 12 bases. The CDR3 spans 15 residues. Germline values: CDR1 DFQATT, CDR2 SNEGSKA (reference sequence). With V trimmed by 3 bases and J by 4 bases, 5 bases remained unmatched. The CDR3 is CSASSSGRAADTQYF. Written as DNA, the CDR3 is TGCAGTGCTAGTTCTAGCGGGAGGGCCGCAGATACGCAGTATTTT.

As concerns this clonotype: At one boundary the junction diverges from the germline segment, which might be a read error. This rearrangement joins TRBV7-2 to TRBJ2-3; D gene ambiguous. This CDR3 is built from 14 residues. In germline, CDR1 is SGHTA, CDR2 FQGNSA. For the CDR3, the DNA is TGTGCCAGCATCTTAGATGGGTTCACAGATACGCAGTATTTT. This gives the protein CASILDGFTDTQYF.

The sample holds a few counts of this clonotype. A read error may account for a junction end that differs from germline. The rearrangement links TRBV7-3 to TRBJ2-4; D is possibly TRBD1 (6 bases). From germline, CDR1 is SGHTA and CDR2 FQGTGA. The CDR3 has 17 residues. The CDR3 nucleotides read TGTGCCAGCAGCTTCTCGCTTGGGGGCTTTCCCAAAACCATTCAGTACTTC. Translated: CASSFSLGGFPKTIQYF.

The chain combines TRBV18 with TRBJ2-7; TRBD1 aligns across 7 bases. J was trimmed by 1 base and V by 3 bases; bases with no gene match: 6. The CDR3 loop spans 15 amino acids. CDR1 is KGHSH and CDR2 is LQKENI in the germline V gene. CDR3 sequence reads: CASSPYRDRSYEQYF. The CDR3 bases are TGTGCCAGCTCACCTTACCGGGACAGATCCTACGAGCAGTACTTC.

This clonotype was found a few times. The chain uses TRBV12-3 or TRBV12-4 and TRBJ1-5; D unclear. V dropped 2 bases and J dropped 1 base, with 6 bases sitting between them. The length of the CDR3 is 14 residues. CDR3 protein: CASSLIGSNQPQHF. For the CDR3, the DNA is TGTGCCAGCAGTTTAATCGGGAGCAATCAGCCCCAGCATTTT.

The chain employs TRBV27 and TRBJ2-4, with 7 bases that match TRBD1. This CDR3 comprises 16 residues. Trimming cost V 4 bases and J 4 bases; bases outside gene matches: 10. Germline values: CDR1 MNHEY, CDR2 SMNVEV (reference sequence). The CDR3 is CASSWGRQGAKNIQYF. The CDR3 DNA reads as TGTGCCAGCAGTTGGGGACGACAGGGAGCGAAAAACATTCAGTACTTC.

The V gene is TRBV6-2 or TRBV6-3, the J gene TRBJ2-7; D ambiguous. V was shortened by 8 bases and J by 8 bases, with 13 bases between the two germline ends. There are 11 residues in the CDR3. Germline values: CDR1 MNHEY, CDR2 SVGEGT. The DNA of the CDR3 is TGTGCCAGCGAGGACCTAAGGAAGCAGTACTTC. Translated: CASEDLRKQYF.

The V gene is TRBV6-1, the J gene TRBJ2-5; possibly TRBD2 for D (6 bases). Germline V gene lookup returns CDR1 MNHNS and CDR2 SASEGT. This CDR3 comprises 13 residues. With 6 bases removed from V and 2 bases from J, the gap between germline ends came to 10 bases. The CDR3 DNA follows: TGTGCCAGCAGGGGGGGTCCGCAAGAGACCCAGTACTTC. Translated: CASRGGPQETQYF.

This clonotype was found a few times. The V call is TRBV12-3 or TRBV12-4, the J call TRBJ1-2, with TRBD1 matching 9 bases. V shed 6 bases, J shed 7 bases, and the junction held 9 bases outside the gene matches. This CDR3 spans 14 amino acids. CDR3 nucleotides: TGTGCCAGCAGGGGACAGGGTTATATCGGTGGCTACACCTTC. It translates to CASRGQGYIGGYTF.

In this sample, this clonotype turned up a few times. This chain joins TRBV20-1 and TRBJ1-4, with 8 bases identical to TRBD1. CDR3 size: 13 residues. V trimming: 5 bases; J trimming: 7 bases; junction bases outside the gene matches: 6. The germline gives CDR1 DFQATT, CDR2 SNEGSKA (reference sequence). The CDR3 DNA reads TGCAGTGCTTGGACAGGGAGTTTTGAAAAACTGTTTTTT. Its translation is CSAWTGSFEKLFF.